This T cell receptor beta chain comes out of a study of blood T cell repertoires in COVID-19. Cohort assignment relied on participant-reported clinical history. The V and J ends lost 8 bases and 2 bases, in that order; junction bases with no gene match: 5. The CDR3 sequence is 14 residues long. Per germline, CDR1 MNHEY and CDR2 SMNVEV (reference sequence). Only in-frame clones appear in the TCRdb table, and some are missing; sequencing was by immunoSEQ multiplex PCR. The top ten clones hold 1.5% to 2% of a sample with about 400,000 clones, roughly nine tenths of them seen once. Sequenced material: PBMCs or T cells enriched from blood (not recorded which). V is TRBV27 and J is TRBJ2-1; TRBD1 matches 8 bases. The TCR comes from a woman aged 25 to 39 who had recovered from COVID-19. The CDR3 is CASAGTGAYNEQFF. DNA of the CDR3: TGTGCCAGCGCTGGGACAGGAGCCTACAATGAGCAGTTCTTC.